This TCR beta chain comes out of a study of Ad26.COV2.S vaccination and SARS-CoV-2 variants. Trimming took off 4 bases at V and 0 bases at J, with 15 bases between the two ends. CDR3 length: 16 amino acids. Germline V gives CDR1 KGHSH, CDR2 LQKENI. Regarding treatment: 15 to 20 received Ad26.COV2.S at low or high dose, single or two shots; about 5 received placebo; per-sample allocation not given. Samples analyzed were those drawn on day 63 after the first vaccine or placebo injection. Method: immunoSEQ multiplex PCR; TCRdb's copy keeps in-frame clones and lacks some. The sample has fewer than 900,000 clones; roughly 90% are singletons.

The clonotype was recovered from a person between 18 and 65 years old who received the Ad26.COV2.S COVID-19 vaccine or a placebo. This material consisted of peripheral blood, taken in a trial of Ad26.COV2.S vaccine versus placebo. V gene TRBV18 combines with J gene TRBJ1-1; unclear D gene. CDR3 sequence: CASSRAPTLLNTEAFF. The CDR3 nucleotides read TGTGCCAGCTCACGCGCCCCGACTCTTTTGAACACTGAAGCTTTCTTT.